Listed below are T cell receptor beta chains from one sample, sequenced in a study of naive and memory T cell subsets. TCRdb called the UMI-ligation and nested PCR reads again in MiXCR, with one record for every CDR3 protein. This table holds roughly 140,000 distinct CDR3 sequences, about 17% found once. The source material was naive CD4+ T cells from blood. These receptors all come from a human donor in good health. The CDR3 runs from the conserved cysteine through the conserved F or W. Each record gives: CDR3 protein, CDR3 DNA, J gene, V gene, D gene, clone size. A D gene is named only where the DNA matches it firmly. Part of the rows lack a size; the others show once, few, many or a class for expanded clones.

CASSLVRESYEQYF,TGTGCCAGCAGCTTAGTGAGGGAATCCTACGAGCAGTACTTC,TRBJ2-7,TRBV7-9,.,few
CSVEDWAGGPETQYF,TGCAGCGTTGAAGATTGGGCGGGAGGCCCAGAGACCCAGTACTTC,TRBJ2-5,TRBV29-1,TRBD2,.
CASSYQIQGVGAFF,TGTGCCAGCAGTTACCAAATACAGGGCGTGGGAGCTTTCTTT,TRBJ1-1,TRBV6-5,.,many
CASSSPSGSSYNEQFF,TGTGCCAGCAGCTCCCCTAGCGGGAGCTCCTACAATGAGCAGTTCTTC,TRBJ2-1,TRBV13,TRBD2,.
CASSLAGGVYNEQFF,TGTGCCAGCAGCTTAGCTGGCGGGGTTTACAATGAGCAGTTCTTC,TRBJ2-1,TRBV7-8,.,.
CSVDFGGPTQYF,TGCAGCGTTGATTTCGGGGGGCCGACCCAGTACTTC,TRBJ2-5,TRBV29-1,.,few
CASRPPGFGSYNSPLHF,TGTGCCAGCAGGCCCCCGGGGTTTGGCTCCTATAATTCACCCCTCCACTTT,TRBJ1-6,TRBV28,.,few
CASSQRTLEAFF,TGTGCCAGCAGCCAACGGACCTTGGAAGCTTTCTTT,TRBJ1-1,TRBV21-1,.,.
CSTAFTRESSYNSPLHF,TGCAGCACCGCCTTCACCCGTGAGAGCTCCTATAATTCACCCCTCCACTTT,TRBJ1-6,TRBV29-1,.,few
CASSYGGVGSYNEQFF,TGTGCCAGCAGTTACGGAGGGGTTGGCTCCTACAATGAGCAGTTCTTC,TRBJ2-1,TRBV6-2/TRBV6-3,.,few
CASSVRGQGGEAFF,TGTGCCAGCAGTGTAAGAGGACAGGGAGGCGAAGCTTTCTTT,TRBJ1-1,TRBV6-1,TRBD1,.
CASSLRALSGNTIYF,TGTGCCAGCAGCCTCAGGGCCCTATCTGGAAACACCATATATTTT,TRBJ1-3,TRBV7-9,.,.
CASSQDLRRGYTF,TGTGCCAGCAGCCAAGATTTAAGGCGGGGCTACACCTTC,TRBJ1-2,TRBV3-1,.,.
CASRADSNQPQHF,TGTGCCAGCAGAGCGGATAGCAATCAGCCCCAGCATTTT,TRBJ1-5,TRBV12-3/TRBV12-4,.,few
CASSPVDTGNTIYF,TGTGCCAGCAGTCCCGTGGACACAGGAAACACCATATATTTT,TRBJ1-3,TRBV28,.,few
CASSQEEWGTQYF,TGCGCCAGCAGCCAAGAAGAATGGGGGACCCAGTACTTC,TRBJ2-5,TRBV5-1,.,few
CASSFIGLAQYNEQFF,TGTGCCAGCAGTTTCATCGGGCTAGCGCAGTACAATGAGCAGTTCTTC,TRBJ2-1,TRBV12-3/TRBV12-4,.,many
CASSQGLPDSPPYEQYF,TGCGCCAGCAGCCAAGGCCTACCCGACAGCCCACCCTACGAGCAGTACTTC,TRBJ2-7,TRBV4-1,.,few